Sequencing of this T cell receptor beta chain was carried out in a study of T cells in Graves' hyperthyroidism and ophthalmopathy. Regarding the study as a whole: Patients with ophthalmopathy were separated from those with stable hyperthyroidism by a 13 V-J model. Ophthalmopathy was model-predicted a median about 7.1 months pre-onset.

Clinical symptoms, serum thyroxine and TRAb, thyroid ultrasound and orbital computed tomography were used for the diagnoses. It was RNA transcripts that yielded the amplified TCR beta CDR3 regions. Initially, a first-round RT-PCR of the TCR CDR3 employed the HTBI primer set. TCRdb itself ran the multiplex PCR reads through MiXCR, one entry per CDR3 protein. The sample consists of about 560,000 distinct CDR3 sequences, around 17% of them appearing once. Trimming shortened V by 0 bases and J by 0 bases, and 6 bases separated the two germline ends. The length of the CDR3 is 15 residues. Per the germline V gene, CDR1 is LNHNV and CDR2 is YYDKDF (reference sequence). This clonotype has only a few counts. The antigen remains unidentified.

The chain carries TRBV15 and TRBJ2-1; D unresolved. This sequence was found in a woman under 30 with Graves' hyperthyroidism. The sequenced sample was blood. The DNA for the CDR3 is TGTGCCACCAGCAGAGAAGCAATCTCCTACAATGAGCAGTTCTTC. It translates to CATSREAISYNEQFF.